The rows below give T cell receptor beta chains drawn from one sample of a study of cytomegalovirus exposure and HLA in healthy donors. The repertoire was sequenced with immunoSEQ multiplex PCR; TCRdb's copy has only in-frame clones and lacks some. The specimen's table records some 120,000 clones. What was sequenced was PBMCs. The receptors were sampled from a man aged 18 to 35 in good health and CMV-seronegative. Both conserved end residues are part of each CDR3. D genes are given only for firm matches.

D	V	J	CDR3	DNA
.	TRBV30	TRBJ1-1	CAWSWGLNTEAFF	TGTGCCTGGAGTTGGGGGCTGAACACTGAAGCTTTCTTT
TRBD1	TRBV2	TRBJ2-1	CASSYDRASYNEQFF	TGTGCCAGCAGTTACGACAGGGCATCCTACAATGAGCAGTTCTTC
TRBD1	TRBV5-4	TRBJ2-7	CASSRGQGSLNEQYF	TGTGCCAGCAGCCGGGGACAGGGGTCCCTAAACGAGCAGTACTTC
.	TRBV5-1	TRBJ2-1	CASSLVENEQFF	TGCGCCAGCAGCTTGGTTGAGAATGAGCAGTTCTTC
.	TRBV5-1	TRBJ2-7	CASSLERLDEQYF	TGCGCCAGCAGCTTGGAGAGATTGGACGAGCAGTACTTC
.	TRBV6-5	TRBJ1-5	CASSVGGNQPQHF	TGTGCCAGCAGTGTCGGGGGCAATCAGCCCCAGCATTTT
.	TRBV28	TRBJ1-4	CASSSRTATNEKLFF	TGTGCCAGCAGTTCGCGGACAGCAACTAATGAAAAACTGTTTTTT
.	TRBV14	TRBJ1-6	CASSQEATYNSPLHF	TGTGCCAGCAGCCAAGAAGCCACCTATAATTCACCCCTCCACTTT
.	TRBV6-5	TRBJ2-1	CASSVRASDHNEQFF	TGTGCCAGCAGTGTCCGGGCTAGCGATCACAATGAGCAGTTCTTC
TRBD1	TRBV11-3	TRBJ2-1	CASSSRTGEGHEQFF	TGTGCCAGCAGCTCGAGGACAGGGGAAGGCCATGAGCAGTTCTTC
.	TRBV11-3	TRBJ2-3	CASSLSPYTDTQYF	TGTGCCAGCAGCTTAAGCCCGTACACAGATACGCAGTATTTT
TRBD1	TRBV6-1	TRBJ1-4	CASMRQGIEKLFF	TGTGCCAGCATGCGACAGGGCATTGAAAAACTGTTTTTT
.	TRBV30	TRBJ1-2	CAWRPEGLLANYGYTF	TGTGCCTGGAGGCCTGAGGGACTCCTAGCTAACTATGGCTACACCTTC
TRBD2	TRBV5-6	TRBJ2-6	CASRKLGGKALGANVLTF	TGTGCCAGCAGAAAATTGGGAGGGAAGGCCCTCGGGGCCAACGTCCTGACTTTC
.	TRBV11-2	TRBJ1-5	CASSLVLGTTNQPQHF	TGTGCCAGCAGCTTAGTTCTCGGGACTACGAATCAGCCCCAGCATTTT
.	TRBV7-9	TRBJ1-2	CASSLSAVPQGYTF	TGTGCCAGCAGCTTATCCGCAGTCCCGCAGGGCTACACCTTC
.	TRBV29-1	TRBJ1-2	CSVEGRGDYGYTF	TGCAGCGTTGAAGGCAGGGGTGACTATGGCTACACCTTC
.	TRBV4-1	TRBJ2-7	CASSQDRRDEQYF	TGCGCCAGCAGCCAAGATCGGAGGGACGAGCAGTACTTC
.	TRBV6-1	TRBJ1-1	CASSPHGMTEAFF	TGTGCCAGCAGCCCCCACGGGATGACTGAAGCTTTCTTT
TRBD1	TRBV27	TRBJ1-2	CASSYRDSYGYTF	TGTGCCAGCAGTTACCGGGACAGCTATGGCTACACCTTC
.	TRBV6-1	TRBJ2-7	CASSPLGGIDEQYF	TGTGCCAGCAGTCCCCTGGGGGGAATCGACGAGCAGTACTTC
TRBD2	TRBV9	TRBJ2-3	CASSVTGTSGASRTDTQYF	TGTGCCAGCAGCGTCACCGGGACTAGCGGGGCCTCTCGCACAGATACGCAGTATTTT
.	TRBV5-1	TRBJ2-1	CASSFNQVLNEQFF	TGCGCCAGCAGCTTCAATCAGGTCCTAAATGAGCAGTTCTTC
TRBD1	TRBV2	TRBJ1-2	CASSEWQGGNYGYTF	TGTGCCAGCAGTGAATGGCAGGGGGGTAACTATGGCTACACCTTC
TRBD2	TRBV11-2	TRBJ2-7	CASSLLAGSRQYF	TGTGCCAGCAGCCTACTAGCGGGGAGTAGGCAGTACTTC
.	TRBV7-9	TRBJ2-7	CASSQSIASYEQYF	TGTGCCAGCAGCCAATCGATAGCGTCCTACGAGCAGTACTTC
.	TRBV9	TRBJ2-1	CASSPLGSNEQFF	TGTGCCAGCAGCCCCTTGGGGAGCAATGAGCAGTTCTTC
.	TRBV6-5	TRBJ1-2	CASSYFSGRYYGYTF	TGTGCCAGCAGTTACTTCAGCGGGCGGTACTATGGCTACACCTTC
.	TRBV18	TRBJ2-1	CASSPQGNEQFF	TGTGCCAGCTCACCCCAGGGGAATGAGCAGTTCTTC
.	TRBV27	TRBJ2-2	CASTIDRGFSGRKTGELFF	TGTGCCAGCACCATCGACAGGGGGTTTAGCGGGAGGAAGACCGGGGAGCTGTTTTTT
.	TRBV15	TRBJ2-6	CATSRDRDSGANVLTF	TGTGCCACCAGCAGAGATCGGGACTCTGGGGCCAACGTCCTGACTTTC
TRBD2	TRBV7-2	TRBJ2-3	CASSLLAGGTDTQYF	TGTGCCAGCAGCTTGCTAGCGGGGGGCACAGATACGCAGTATTTT
TRBD2	TRBV27	TRBJ2-1	CASSLSRSGGTSVSYNEQFF	TGTGCCAGCAGTTTATCGCGGAGTGGCGGGACTAGCGTCTCCTACAATGAGCAGTTCTTC